This entry is about one T cell receptor beta chain. The antigen is unknown. This CDR3 region has 14 residues. The germline gives CDR1 SGHRS, CDR2 YFSETQ. V was shortened by 0 bases and J by 7 bases, with 14 bases between the two germline ends. The data are from a study of shared clonotypes between healthy human individuals. CD45RO-negative, CCR7-selected cells formed the naive CD8 fraction, which excluded terminally differentiated effector memory CD45RA+ cells. Some clones are missing from TCRdb's copy, which holds only in-frame ones; the method was immunoSEQ multiplex PCR. The table shows about 590,000 clones, with around 95% occurring only once. The study's findings and limits: Clonotype sharing among donors was expected to depend on sequencing depth.

The chain uses TRBV5-1 and TRBJ2-7; D ambiguous. This receptor was taken from a woman aged 25 to 39 in good health. Sequencing input: naive CD8+ T cells sorted from blood. The CDR3 spells CASSLGTPMLEQYF. CDR3 sequence (DNA): TGCGCCAGCAGCTTGGGAACCCCCATGTTGGAGCAGTACTTC.